The TCR beta chain under discussion was sequenced for a study of ipilimumab plus nivolumab after autologous stem cell transplantation. About the study: Median doses per patient: roughly 5 ipilimumab, under 10 nivolumab.

TCRdb's table, derived via immunoSEQ multiplex PCR, lists solely in-frame clones and lacks some. The table shows 15,000 to 20,000 clones, with approximately 75% occurring only once. Germline CDR1 reads SNHLY; CDR2 reads FYNNEI. CDR3 size: 12 residues. The V end lost 3 bases, the J end lost 10 bases, and 10 bases lay between the germline ends. This clonotype originated in a male donor with diffuse large B-cell lymphoma. This specimen consisted of PBMCs, obtained in a trial of ipilimumab plus nivolumab as post-transplant consolidation. This chain connects TRBV2 to TRBJ2-1; D unclear. The CDR3 nucleotides read TGTGCCAGCAGTGACTGGTTGTGGGAGCAGTTCTTC. Protein sequence: CASSDWLWEQFF.